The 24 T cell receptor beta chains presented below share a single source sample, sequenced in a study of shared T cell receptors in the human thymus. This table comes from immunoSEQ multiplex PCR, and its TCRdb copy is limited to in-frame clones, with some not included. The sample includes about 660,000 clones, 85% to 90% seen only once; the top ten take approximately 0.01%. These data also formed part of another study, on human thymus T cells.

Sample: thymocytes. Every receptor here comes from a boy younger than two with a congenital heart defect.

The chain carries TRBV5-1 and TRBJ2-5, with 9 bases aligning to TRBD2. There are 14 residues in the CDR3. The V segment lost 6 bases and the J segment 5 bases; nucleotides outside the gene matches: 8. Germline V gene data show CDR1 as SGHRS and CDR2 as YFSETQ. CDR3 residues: CASTGGRAGETQYF. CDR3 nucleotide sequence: TGCGCCAGCACGGGCGGGAGGGCCGGGGAGACCCAGTACTTC.

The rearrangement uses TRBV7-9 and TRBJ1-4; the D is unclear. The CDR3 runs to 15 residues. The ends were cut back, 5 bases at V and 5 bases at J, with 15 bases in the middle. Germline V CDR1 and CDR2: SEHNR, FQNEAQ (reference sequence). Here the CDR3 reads CASSPLGGINEKLFF. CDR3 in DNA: TGTGCCAGCAGCCCCTTAGGAGGGATCAATGAAAAACTGTTTTTT.

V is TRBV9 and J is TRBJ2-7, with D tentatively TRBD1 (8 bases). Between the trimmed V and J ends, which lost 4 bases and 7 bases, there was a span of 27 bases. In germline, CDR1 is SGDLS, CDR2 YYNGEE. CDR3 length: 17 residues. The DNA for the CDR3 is TGTGCCAGCAGCCTAAGGGGGGGAGGGGACAGGCCGTTTGAGCAGTACTTC. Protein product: CASSLRGGGDRPFEQYF.

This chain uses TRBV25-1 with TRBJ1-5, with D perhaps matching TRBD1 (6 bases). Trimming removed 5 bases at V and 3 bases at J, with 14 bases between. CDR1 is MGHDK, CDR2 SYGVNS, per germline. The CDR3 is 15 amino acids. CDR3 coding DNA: TGTGCCAGCAGTTCCTCGGGACACTACAATCAGCCCCAGCATTTT. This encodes CASSSSGHYNQPQHF.

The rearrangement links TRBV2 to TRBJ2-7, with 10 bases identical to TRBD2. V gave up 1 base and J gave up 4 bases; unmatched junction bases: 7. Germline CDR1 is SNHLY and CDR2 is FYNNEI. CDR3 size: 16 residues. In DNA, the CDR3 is TGTGCCAGCAGTGAAGAGGCTAGCGGGAGAGGGTACGAGCAGTACTTC. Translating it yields CASSEEASGRGYEQYF.

The CDR3 region is CATSAQGYEQYF. In nucleotides, the CDR3 is TGTGCCACCAGCGCGCAGGGCTACGAGCAGTACTTC. The chain combines TRBV15 with TRBJ2-7; maybe TRBD1 (5 bases). With 5 bases removed from V and 3 bases from J, the gap between germline ends came to 8 bases. Germline V gene sequence: CDR1 LNHNV, CDR2 YYDKDF (reference sequence). This CDR3 is built from 12 residues.

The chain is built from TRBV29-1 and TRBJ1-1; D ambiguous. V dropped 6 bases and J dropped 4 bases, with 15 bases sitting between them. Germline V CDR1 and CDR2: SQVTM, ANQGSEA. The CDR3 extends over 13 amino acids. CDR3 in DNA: TGCAGCGTCACGCCCGAAACGGGCACTGAAGCTTTCTTT. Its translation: CSVTPETGTEAFF.

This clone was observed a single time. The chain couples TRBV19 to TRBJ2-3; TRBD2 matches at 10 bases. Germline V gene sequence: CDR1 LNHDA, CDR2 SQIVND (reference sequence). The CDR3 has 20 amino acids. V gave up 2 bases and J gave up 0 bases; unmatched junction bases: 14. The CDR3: CASSIRASGSPPPSTDTQYF. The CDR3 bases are TGTGCCAGTAGTATAAGGGCTAGCGGGAGCCCTCCCCCAAGCACAGATACGCAGTATTTT.

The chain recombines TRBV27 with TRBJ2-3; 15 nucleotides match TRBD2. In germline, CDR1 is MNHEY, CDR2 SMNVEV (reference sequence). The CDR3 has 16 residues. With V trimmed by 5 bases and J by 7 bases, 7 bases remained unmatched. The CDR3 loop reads CASSPGLAGGWYTQYF. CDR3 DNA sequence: TGTGCCAGCAGTCCGGGACTAGCGGGAGGTTGGTATACGCAGTATTTT.

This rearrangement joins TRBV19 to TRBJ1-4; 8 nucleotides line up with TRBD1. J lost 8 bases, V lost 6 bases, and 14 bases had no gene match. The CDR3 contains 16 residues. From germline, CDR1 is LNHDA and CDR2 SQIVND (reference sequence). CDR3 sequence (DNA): TGTGCCAGTAGCACAAAAACCGGGACAGGAAACGAAAAACTGTTTTTT. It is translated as CASSTKTGTGNEKLFF.

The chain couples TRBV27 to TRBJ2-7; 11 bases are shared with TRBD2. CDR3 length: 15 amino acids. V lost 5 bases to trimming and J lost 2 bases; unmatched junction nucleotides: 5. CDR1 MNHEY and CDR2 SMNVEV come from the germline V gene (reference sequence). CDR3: CASSPSGRPPYEQYF. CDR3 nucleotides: TGTGCCAGCAGTCCTAGCGGGAGGCCTCCCTACGAGCAGTACTTC.

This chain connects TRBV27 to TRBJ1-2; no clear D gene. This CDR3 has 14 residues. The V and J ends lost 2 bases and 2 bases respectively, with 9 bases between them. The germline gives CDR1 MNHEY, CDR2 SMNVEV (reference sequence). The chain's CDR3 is CASSLGGYNYGYTF. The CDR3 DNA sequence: TGTGCCAGCAGTTTAGGCGGGTACAACTATGGCTACACCTTC.

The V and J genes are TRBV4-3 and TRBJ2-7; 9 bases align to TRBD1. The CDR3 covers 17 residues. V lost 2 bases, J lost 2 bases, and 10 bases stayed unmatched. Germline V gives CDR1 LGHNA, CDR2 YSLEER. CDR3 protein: CASSQNTGTGTTYEQYF. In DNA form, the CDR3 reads TGCGCCAGCAGCCAAAACACCGGGACAGGGACCACCTACGAGCAGTACTTC.

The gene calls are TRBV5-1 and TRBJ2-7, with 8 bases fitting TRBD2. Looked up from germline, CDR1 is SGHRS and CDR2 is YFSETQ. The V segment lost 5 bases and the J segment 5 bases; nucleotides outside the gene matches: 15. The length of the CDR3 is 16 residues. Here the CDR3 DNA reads TGCGCCAGCAGTTCAGGAAGCGGGAGAGCTGCCGACGAGCAGTACTTC. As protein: CASSSGSGRAADEQYF. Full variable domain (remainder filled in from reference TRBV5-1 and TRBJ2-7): KAGVTQTPRYLIKTRGQQVTLSCSPISGHRSVSWYQQTPGQGLQFLFEYFSETQRNKGNFPGRFSGRQFSNSRSEMNVSTLELGDSALYLCASSSGSGRAADEQYFGPGTRLTVT.

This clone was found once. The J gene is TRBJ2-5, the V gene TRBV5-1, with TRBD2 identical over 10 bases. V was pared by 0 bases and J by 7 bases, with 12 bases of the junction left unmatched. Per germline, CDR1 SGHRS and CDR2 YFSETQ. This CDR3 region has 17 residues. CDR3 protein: CASSLVLAGAFPGTQYF. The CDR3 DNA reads TGCGCCAGCAGCTTGGTTCTAGCGGGAGCGTTCCCAGGGACCCAGTACTTC.

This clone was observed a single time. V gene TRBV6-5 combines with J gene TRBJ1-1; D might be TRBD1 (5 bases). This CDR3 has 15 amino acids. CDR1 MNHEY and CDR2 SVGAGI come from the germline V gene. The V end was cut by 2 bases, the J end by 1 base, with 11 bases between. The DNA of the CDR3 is TGTGCCAGCAGTTACCCTGGGGGGGAGAACACTGAAGCTTTCTTT. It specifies CASSYPGGENTEAFF.

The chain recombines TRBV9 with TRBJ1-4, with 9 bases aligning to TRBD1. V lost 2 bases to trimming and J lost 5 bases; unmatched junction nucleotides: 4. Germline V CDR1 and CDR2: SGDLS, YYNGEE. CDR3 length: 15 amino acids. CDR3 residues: CASSVTGGRNEKLFF. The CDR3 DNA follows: TGTGCCAGCAGCGTGACAGGGGGGCGGAATGAAAAACTGTTTTTT.

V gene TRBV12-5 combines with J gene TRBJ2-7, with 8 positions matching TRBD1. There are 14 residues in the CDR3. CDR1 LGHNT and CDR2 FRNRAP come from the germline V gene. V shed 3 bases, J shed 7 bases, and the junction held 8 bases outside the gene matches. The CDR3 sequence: CASGLPPDRDEQYF. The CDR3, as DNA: TGTGCTAGTGGTTTACCTCCGGACAGGGATGAGCAGTACTTC.

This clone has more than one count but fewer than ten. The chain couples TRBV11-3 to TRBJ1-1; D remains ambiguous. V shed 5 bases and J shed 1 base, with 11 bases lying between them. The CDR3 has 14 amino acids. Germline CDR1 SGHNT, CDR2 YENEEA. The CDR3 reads CASSPHRGNTEAFF. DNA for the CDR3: TGTGCCAGCAGCCCCCATCGGGGGAACACTGAAGCTTTCTTT. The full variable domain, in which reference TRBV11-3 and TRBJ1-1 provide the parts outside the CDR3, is EAGVVQSPRYKIIEKKQPVAFWCNPISGHNTLYWYLQNLGQGPELLIRYENEEAVDDSQLPKDRFSAERLKGVDSTLKIQPAELGDSAVYLCASSPHRGNTEAFFGQGTRLTVV.

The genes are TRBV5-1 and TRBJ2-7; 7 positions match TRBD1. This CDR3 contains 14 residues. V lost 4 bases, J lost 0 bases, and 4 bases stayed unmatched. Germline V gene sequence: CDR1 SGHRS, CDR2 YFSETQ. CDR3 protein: CASSQGQNSYEQYF. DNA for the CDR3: TGCGCCAGCAGCCAGGGACAGAACTCCTACGAGCAGTACTTC.

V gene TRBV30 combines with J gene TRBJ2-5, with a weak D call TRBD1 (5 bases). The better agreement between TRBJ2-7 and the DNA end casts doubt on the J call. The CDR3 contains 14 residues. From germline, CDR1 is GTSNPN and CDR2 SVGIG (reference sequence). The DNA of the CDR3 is TGTGCCTGGAGTACCGGCAGGGAAGCCTACGAGCAGTACTTC. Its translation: CAWSTGREAYEQYF.

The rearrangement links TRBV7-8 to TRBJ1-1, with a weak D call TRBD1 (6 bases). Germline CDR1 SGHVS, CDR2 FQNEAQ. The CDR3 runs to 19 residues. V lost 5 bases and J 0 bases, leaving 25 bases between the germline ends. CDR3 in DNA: TGTGCCAGCAGCCGGAATATGGGGGCACCCCCTCTGGTGAACACTGAAGCTTTCTTT. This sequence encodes CASSRNMGAPPLVNTEAFF.

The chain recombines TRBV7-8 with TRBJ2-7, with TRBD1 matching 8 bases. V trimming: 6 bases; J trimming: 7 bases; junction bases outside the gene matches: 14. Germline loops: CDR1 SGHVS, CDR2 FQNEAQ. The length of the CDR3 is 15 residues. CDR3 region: CASRARRQGAEEQYF. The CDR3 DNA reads TGTGCCAGCAGGGCCAGGCGGCAGGGGGCAGAAGAGCAGTACTTC.

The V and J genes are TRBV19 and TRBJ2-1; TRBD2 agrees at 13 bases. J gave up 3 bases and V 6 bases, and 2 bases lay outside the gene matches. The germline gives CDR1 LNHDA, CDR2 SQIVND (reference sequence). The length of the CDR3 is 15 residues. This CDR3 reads CASSTSGRDYNEQFF. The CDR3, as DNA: TGTGCCAGTAGCACTAGCGGGAGGGACTACAATGAGCAGTTCTTC.